The 3 T cell receptor beta chains below were found in one sample sequenced in a study of blood T cell repertoires in COVID-19. TCRdb's copy holds only in-frame clones and misses some; the assay was immunoSEQ multiplex PCR. The table lists about 69,000 clones, about nine tenths of them singletons. Sequencing was done on a sample of peripheral blood. The receptors stem from a man aged 25 to 40 with acute or convalescent COVID-19.

This clone has only one observation. This chain links TRBV2 with TRBJ2-5; 8 positions match TRBD1. The ends lost 5 bases at V and 6 bases at J; junction bases unmatched: 2. CDR1 is SNHLY and CDR2 is FYNNEI in the germline V gene. The CDR3 spans 12 residues. CDR3: CASSRQGQTQYF. In DNA form, the CDR3 reads TGTGCCAGCAGTCGACAGGGGCAGACCCAGTACTTC.

This chain joins TRBV18 and TRBJ1-1, with D perhaps TRBD1 (5 bases). V was clipped by 2 bases and J by 4 bases, with 11 bases between them. This CDR3 is 14 amino acids long. Germline CDR1 reads KGHSH; CDR2 reads LQKENI. CDR3 coding DNA: TGTGCCAGCTCACCAGGCGACAGTGTCACTGAAGCTTTCTTT. Protein sequence: CASSPGDSVTEAFF.

This sequence joins TRBV5-4 and TRBJ2-7; maybe TRBD2 (6 bases). Germline values: CDR1 SGHNT, CDR2 YYREEE (reference sequence). V shed 2 bases and J shed 0 bases, with 6 bases lying between them. The CDR3 loop spans 13 amino acids. The CDR3 sequence is CASSLAGSYEQYF. CDR3 bases: TGTGCCAGCAGCTTAGCGGGCTCCTACGAGCAGTACTTC.